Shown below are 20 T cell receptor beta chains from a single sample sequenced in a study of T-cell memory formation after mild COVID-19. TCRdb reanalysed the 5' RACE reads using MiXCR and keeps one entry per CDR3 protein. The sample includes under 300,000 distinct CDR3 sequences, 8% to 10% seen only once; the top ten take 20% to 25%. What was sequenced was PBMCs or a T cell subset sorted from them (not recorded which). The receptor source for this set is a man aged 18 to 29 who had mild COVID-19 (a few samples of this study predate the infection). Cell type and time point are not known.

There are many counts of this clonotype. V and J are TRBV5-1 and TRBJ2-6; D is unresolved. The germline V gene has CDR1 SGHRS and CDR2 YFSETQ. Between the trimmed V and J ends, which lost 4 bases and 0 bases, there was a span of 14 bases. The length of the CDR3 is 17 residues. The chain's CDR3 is CASSLRSGSSGANVLTF. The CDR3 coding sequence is TGCGCCAGCAGCCTTCGATCTGGAAGCTCTGGGGCCAACGTCCTGACTTTC.

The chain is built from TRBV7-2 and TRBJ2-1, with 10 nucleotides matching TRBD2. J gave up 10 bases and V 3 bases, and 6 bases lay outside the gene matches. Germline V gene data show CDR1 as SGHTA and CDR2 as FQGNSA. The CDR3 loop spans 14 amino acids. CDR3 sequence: CASSFQRGGGEQFF. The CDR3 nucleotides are TGTGCCAGCAGCTTTCAGCGGGGGGGAGGGGAGCAGTTCTTC.

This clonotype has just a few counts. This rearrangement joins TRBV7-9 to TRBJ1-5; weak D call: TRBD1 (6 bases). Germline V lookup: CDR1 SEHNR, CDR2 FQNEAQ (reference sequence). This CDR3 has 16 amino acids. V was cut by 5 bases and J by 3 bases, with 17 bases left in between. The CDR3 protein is CASSGVGGAANQPQHF. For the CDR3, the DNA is TGTGCCAGCAGCGGGGTGGGGGGCGCAGCCAATCAGCCCCAGCATTTT.

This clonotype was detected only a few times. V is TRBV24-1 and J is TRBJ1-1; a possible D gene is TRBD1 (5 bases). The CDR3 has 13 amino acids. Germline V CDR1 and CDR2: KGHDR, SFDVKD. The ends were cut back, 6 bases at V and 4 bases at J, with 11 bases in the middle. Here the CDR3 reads CATSRGSATEAFF. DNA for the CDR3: TGTGCCACCAGTCGGGGCTCCGCCACTGAAGCTTTCTTT.

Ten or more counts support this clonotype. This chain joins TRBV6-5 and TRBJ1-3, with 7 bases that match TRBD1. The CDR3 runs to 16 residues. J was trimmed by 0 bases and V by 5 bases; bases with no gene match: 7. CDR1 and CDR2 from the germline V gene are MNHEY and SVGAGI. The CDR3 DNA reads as TGTGCCAGCAGTACCCACGGGACAGTCTCTGGAAACACCATATATTTT. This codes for CASSTHGTVSGNTIYF.

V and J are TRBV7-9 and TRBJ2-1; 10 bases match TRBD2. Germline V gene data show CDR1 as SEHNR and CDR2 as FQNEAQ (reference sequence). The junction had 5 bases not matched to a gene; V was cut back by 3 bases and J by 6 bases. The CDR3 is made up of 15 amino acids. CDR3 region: CASSLGTSVSNEQFF. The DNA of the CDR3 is TGTGCCAGCAGCTTGGGGACTAGCGTTTCCAATGAGCAGTTCTTC.

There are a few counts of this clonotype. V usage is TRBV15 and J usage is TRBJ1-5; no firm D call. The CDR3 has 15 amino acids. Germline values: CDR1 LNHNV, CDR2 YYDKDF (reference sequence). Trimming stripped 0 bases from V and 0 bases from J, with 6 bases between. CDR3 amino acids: CATSRDFHSNQPQHF. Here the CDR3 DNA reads TGTGCCACCAGCAGAGATTTCCATAGCAATCAGCCCCAGCATTTT.

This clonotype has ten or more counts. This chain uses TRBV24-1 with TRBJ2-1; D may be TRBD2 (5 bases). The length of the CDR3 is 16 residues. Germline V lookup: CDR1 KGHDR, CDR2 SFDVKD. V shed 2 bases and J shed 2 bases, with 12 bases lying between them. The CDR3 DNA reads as TGTGCCACCAGTGATTCTATGGGGAGCACCTACAATGAGCAGTTCTTC. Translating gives CATSDSMGSTYNEQFF.

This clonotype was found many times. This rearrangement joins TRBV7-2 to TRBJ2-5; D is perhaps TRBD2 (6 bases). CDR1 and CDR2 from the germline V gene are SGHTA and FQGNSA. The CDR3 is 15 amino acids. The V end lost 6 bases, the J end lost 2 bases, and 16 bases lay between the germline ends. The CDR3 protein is CASSGAAGRQETQYF. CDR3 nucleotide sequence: TGTGCCAGCAGTGGGGCGGCGGGGCGGCAAGAGACCCAGTACTTC.

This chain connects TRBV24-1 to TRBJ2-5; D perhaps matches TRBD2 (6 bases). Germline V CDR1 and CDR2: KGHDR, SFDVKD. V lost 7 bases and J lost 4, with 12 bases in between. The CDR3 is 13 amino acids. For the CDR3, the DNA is TGTGCCACCAGGCTCGGAGCGGGAGAGACCCAGTACTTC. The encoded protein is CATRLGAGETQYF.

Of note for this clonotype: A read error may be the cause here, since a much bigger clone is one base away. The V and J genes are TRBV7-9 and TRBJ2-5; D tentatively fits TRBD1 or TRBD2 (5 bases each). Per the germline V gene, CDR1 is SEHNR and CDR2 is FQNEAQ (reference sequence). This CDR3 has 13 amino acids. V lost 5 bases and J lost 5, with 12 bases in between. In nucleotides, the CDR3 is TGTGCCAGCAGCAAAAGGGACGATGAGACCCAGTACTTC. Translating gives CASSKRDDETQYF.

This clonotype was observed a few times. Written as DNA, the CDR3 is TGCAGCGTTGTGCCTAGCGTATATCAAGAGACCCAGTACTTC. Protein product: CSVVPSVYQETQYF. The chain uses TRBV29-1 and TRBJ2-5, with a possible D match to TRBD2 (6 bases). Trimming took off 4 bases at V and 2 bases at J, with 14 bases between the two ends. CDR3 length: 14 amino acids. CDR1 SQVTM and CDR2 ANQGSEA come from the germline V gene. The full variable domain, its missing parts supplied by reference TRBV29-1 and TRBJ2-5, is SAVISQKPSRDICQRGTSLTIQCQVDSQVTMMFWYRQQPGQSLTLIATANQGSEATYESGFVIDKFPISRPNLTFSTLTVSNMSPEDSSIYLCSVVPSVYQETQYFGPGTRLLVL.

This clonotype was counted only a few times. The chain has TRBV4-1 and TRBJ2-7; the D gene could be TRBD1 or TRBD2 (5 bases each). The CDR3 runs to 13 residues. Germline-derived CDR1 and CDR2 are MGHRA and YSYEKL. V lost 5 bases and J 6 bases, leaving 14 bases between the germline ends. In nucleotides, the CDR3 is TGCGCCAGCAGCTCCAGGTGGGGACCCGAGCAGTACTTC. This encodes CASSSRWGPEQYF.

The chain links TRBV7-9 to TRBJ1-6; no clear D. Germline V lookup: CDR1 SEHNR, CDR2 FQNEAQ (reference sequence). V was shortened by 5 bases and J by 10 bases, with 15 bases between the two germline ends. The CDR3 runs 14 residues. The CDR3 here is CASSAHLNPSPLHF. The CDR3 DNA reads TGTGCCAGCAGCGCCCACCTTAACCCCTCACCCCTCCACTTT.

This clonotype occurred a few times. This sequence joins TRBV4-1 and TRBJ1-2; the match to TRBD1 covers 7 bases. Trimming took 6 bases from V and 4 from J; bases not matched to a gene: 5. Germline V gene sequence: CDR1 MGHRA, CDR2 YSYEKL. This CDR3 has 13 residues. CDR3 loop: CASRQGQLYGYTF. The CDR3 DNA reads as TGCGCCAGCAGGCAGGGACAGCTCTATGGCTACACCTTC.

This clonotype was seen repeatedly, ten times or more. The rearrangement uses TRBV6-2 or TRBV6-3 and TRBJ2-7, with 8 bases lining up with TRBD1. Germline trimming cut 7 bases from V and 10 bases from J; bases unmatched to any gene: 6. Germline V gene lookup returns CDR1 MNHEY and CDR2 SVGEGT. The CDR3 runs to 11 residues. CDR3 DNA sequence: TGTGCCAGCAATGAGCAGGGGGCCCAGTACTTC. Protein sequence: CASNEQGAQYF.

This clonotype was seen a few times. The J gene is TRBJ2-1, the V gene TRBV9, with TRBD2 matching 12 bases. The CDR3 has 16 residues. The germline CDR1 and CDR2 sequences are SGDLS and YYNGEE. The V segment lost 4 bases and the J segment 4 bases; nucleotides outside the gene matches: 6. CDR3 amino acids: CASSRGLAGKYNEQFF. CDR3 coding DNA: TGTGCCAGCAGCCGTGGACTAGCGGGGAAATACAATGAGCAGTTCTTC.

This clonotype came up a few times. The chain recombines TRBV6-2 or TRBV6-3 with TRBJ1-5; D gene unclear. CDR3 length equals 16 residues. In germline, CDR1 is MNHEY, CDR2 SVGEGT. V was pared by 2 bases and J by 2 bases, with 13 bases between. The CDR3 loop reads CASSYPDTWGNQPQHF. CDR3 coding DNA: TGTGCCAGCAGTTACCCCGACACATGGGGCAATCAGCCCCAGCATTTT.

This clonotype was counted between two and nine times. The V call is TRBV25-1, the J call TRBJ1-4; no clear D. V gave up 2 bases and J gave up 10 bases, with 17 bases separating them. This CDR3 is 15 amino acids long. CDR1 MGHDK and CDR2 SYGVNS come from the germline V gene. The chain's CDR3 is CASSEREAGMVKLFF. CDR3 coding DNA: TGTGCCAGCAGTGAACGCGAAGCGGGGATGGTAAAACTGTTTTTT.

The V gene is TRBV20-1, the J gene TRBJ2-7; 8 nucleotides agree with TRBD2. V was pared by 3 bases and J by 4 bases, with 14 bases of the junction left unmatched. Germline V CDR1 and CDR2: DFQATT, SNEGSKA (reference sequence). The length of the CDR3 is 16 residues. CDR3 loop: CSASPGGASGFYEQYF. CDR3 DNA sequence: TGCAGTGCTAGTCCCGGGGGGGCTAGCGGATTTTACGAGCAGTACTTC.